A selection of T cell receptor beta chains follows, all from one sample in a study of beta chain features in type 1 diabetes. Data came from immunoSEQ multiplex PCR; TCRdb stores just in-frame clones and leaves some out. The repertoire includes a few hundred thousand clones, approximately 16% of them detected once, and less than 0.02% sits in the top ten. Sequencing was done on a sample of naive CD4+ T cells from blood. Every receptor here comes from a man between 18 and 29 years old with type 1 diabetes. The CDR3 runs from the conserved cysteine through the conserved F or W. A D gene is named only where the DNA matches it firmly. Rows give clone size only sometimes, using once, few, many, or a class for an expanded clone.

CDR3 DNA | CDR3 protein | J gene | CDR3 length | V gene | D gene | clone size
TGTGCCAGCAGCTTAGTCTCCGGGGAGCTGTTTTTT | CASSLVSGELFF | TRBJ2-2 | 12 | TRBV7-9 | - | few
TGTGCCAGTAGTACGACAGGGGGCCAAGAGACCCAGTACTTC | CASSTTGGQETQYF | TRBJ2-5 | 14 | TRBV19 | TRBD1 | few
TGTGCCACCAGCAGAGAAACTAGCGGGATGGCCTACGAGCAGTACTTC | CATSRETSGMAYEQYF | TRBJ2-7 | 16 | TRBV15 | TRBD2 | few
TGTGCCAGCAGACAACCACGAAACGGACTAGCGGGGCATGACACAGATACGCAGTATTTT | CASRQPRNGLAGHDTDTQYF | TRBJ2-3 | 20 | TRBV28 | TRBD2 | few
TGTGCCACCAGCAGAGATAACAATGAGCAGTTCTTC | CATSRDNNEQFF | TRBJ2-1 | 12 | TRBV15 | - | few
TGTGCCTGGTGCCGGGACACGCCTTACGAGCAGTACTTC | CAWCRDTPYEQYF | TRBJ2-7 | 13 | TRBV30 | - | -
TGTGCCAGCAGTTTATCCACCGGGACAGTCTTCACCTTC | CASSLSTGTVFTF | TRBJ1-2 | 13 | TRBV27 | TRBD1 | -
TGTGCCAGCAGCTTGCGCCCGACAGGTCGAGAAGCTTTCTTT | CASSLRPTGREAFF | TRBJ1-1 | 14 | TRBV5-6 | - | -
TGTGCCAGCAGCTTCGGGGGCTCCTACAATGAGCAGTTCTTC | CASSFGGSYNEQFF | TRBJ2-1 | 14 | TRBV7-9 | - | few
TGCGCCAGCAGCTTCTCCGGAGCCTCTGAGGAGACCCAGTACTTC | CASSFSGASEETQYF | TRBJ2-5 | 15 | TRBV5-1 | - | -
TGCGCCAGCAGCGGCGGGTACTCCTACAATGAGCAGTTCTTC | CASSGGYSYNEQFF | TRBJ2-1 | 14 | TRBV5-1 | - | -